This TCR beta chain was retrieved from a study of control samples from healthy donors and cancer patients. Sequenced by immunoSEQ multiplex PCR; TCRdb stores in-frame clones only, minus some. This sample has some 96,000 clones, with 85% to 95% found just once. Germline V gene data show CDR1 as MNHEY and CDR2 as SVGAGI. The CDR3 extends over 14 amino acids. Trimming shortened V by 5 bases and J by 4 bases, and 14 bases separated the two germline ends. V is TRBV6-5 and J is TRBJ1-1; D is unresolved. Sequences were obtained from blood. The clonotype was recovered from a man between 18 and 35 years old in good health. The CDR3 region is CASSQREGGTEAFF. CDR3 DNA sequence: TGTGCCAGCAGTCAAAGGGAGGGCGGCACTGAAGCTTTCTTT.